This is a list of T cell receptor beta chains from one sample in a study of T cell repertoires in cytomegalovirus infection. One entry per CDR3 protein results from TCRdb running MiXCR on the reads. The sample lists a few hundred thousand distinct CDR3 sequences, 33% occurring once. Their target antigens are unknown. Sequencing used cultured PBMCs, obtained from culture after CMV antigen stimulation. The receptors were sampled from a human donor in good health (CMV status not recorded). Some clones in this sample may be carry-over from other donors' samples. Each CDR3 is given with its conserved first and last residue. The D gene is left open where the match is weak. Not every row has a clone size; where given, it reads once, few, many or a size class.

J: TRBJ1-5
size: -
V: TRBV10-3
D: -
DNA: TGTGCCATCAGTCTCCGTGAGGGTGATCAGCCCCAGCATTTT
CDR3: CAISLREGDQPQHF

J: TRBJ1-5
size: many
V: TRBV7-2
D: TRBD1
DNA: TGTGCCAGCAGCGTGACAGGGAACAATCAGCCCCAGCATTTT
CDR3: CASSVTGNNQPQHF

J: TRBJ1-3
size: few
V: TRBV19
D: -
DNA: TGTGCCAGTAGTATAGGTCGCACGGGTTCTGGAAACACCATATATTTT
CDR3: CASSIGRTGSGNTIYF

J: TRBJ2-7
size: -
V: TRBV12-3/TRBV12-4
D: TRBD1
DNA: TGTGCCAGCTTGACGCCAGGGGGCGGATCCTACGAGCAGTACTTC
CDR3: CASLTPGGGSYEQYF

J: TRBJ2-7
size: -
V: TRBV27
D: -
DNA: TGTGCCAGCAGTCCGGGATACCAACACTCCTACGAGCAGTACTTC
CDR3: CASSPGYQHSYEQYF

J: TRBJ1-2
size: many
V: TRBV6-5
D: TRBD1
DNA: TGTGCCAGCAGTTGGACAGGGGACTATGGCTACACCTTC
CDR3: CASSWTGDYGYTF

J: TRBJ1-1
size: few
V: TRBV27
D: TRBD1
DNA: TGTGCCAGCAGTTCGCAGGGGGCCAGGGGGGACACTGAAGCTTTCTTT
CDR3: CASSSQGARGDTEAFF

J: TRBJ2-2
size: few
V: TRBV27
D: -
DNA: TGTGCCAGCAGCCCCTTTGGGGTACCCGACACCGGGGAGCTGTTTTTT
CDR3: CASSPFGVPDTGELFF

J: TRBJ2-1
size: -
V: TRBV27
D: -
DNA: TGTGCCAGCAGTTTATCGTTCGGGGATTCCTACAATGAGCAGTTCTTC
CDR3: CASSLSFGDSYNEQFF

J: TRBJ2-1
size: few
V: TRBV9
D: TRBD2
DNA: TGTGCCAGCAGTAAACGTTGGGAGGGCTCCTACAATGAGCAGTTCTTC
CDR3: CASSKRWEGSYNEQFF

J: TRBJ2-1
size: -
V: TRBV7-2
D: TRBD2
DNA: TGTGCCAGCAGCTTATATATACGCGGGAGTGCCAACAATGAGCAGTTCTTC
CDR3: CASSLYIRGSANNEQFF

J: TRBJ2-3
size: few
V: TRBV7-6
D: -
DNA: TGTGCCAGCAGCTTCATGGTCTCCGGTACGCAGTATTTT
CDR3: CASSFMVSGTQYF

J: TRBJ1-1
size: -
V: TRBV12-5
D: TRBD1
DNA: TGTGCTAGTGGTTTGACCCTAGGTGGAGGGGGCAGCTACACTGAAGCTTTCTTT
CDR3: CASGLTLGGGGSYTEAFF